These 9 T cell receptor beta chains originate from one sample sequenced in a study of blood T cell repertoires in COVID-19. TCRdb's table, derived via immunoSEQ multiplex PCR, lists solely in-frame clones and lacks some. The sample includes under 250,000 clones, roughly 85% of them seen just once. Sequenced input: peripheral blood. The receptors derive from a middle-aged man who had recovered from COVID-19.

In DNA, the CDR3 is TGTGCCAGTAGATCGGAGGGGCCCGCCAAAGGCCGTCAGCCCCAGCATTTT. It encodes CASRSEGPAKGRQPQHF. The rearrangement joins TRBV19 to TRBJ1-5; the D gene is possibly TRBD1 (5 bases). V lost 6 bases and J lost 6, with 24 bases in between. The CDR3 covers 17 residues. CDR1 LNHDA and CDR2 SQIVND come from the germline V gene (reference sequence).

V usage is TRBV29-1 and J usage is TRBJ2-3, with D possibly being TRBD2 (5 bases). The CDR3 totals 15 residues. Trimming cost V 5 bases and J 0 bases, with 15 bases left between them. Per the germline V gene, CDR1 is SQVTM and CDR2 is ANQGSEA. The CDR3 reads CSVKKLATSTDTQYF. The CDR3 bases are TGCAGCGTTAAAAAATTAGCGACTAGCACAGATACGCAGTATTTT.

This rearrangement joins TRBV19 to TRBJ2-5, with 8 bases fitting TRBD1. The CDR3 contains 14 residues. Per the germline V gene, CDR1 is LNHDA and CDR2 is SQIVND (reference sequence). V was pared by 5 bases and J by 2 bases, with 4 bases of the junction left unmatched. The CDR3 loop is CASSAYRGQETQYF. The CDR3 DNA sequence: TGTGCCAGTAGTGCCTACAGGGGGCAAGAGACCCAGTACTTC.

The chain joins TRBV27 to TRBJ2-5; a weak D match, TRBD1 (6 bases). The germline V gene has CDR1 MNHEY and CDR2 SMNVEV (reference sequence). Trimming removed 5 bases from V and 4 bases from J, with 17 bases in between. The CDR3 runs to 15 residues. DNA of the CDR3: TGTGCCAGCAGTCCACTAACAGGGCTGGGAGAGACCCAGTACTTC. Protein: CASSPLTGLGETQYF.

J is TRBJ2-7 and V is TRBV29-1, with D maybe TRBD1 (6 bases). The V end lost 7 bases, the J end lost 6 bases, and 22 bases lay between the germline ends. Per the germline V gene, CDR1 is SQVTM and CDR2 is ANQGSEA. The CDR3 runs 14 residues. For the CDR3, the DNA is TGCAGCGCTGTTGGGTCCGGACAGACTACCGAGCAGTACTTC. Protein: CSAVGSGQTTEQYF.

In DNA, the CDR3 is TGCAGTGCTAGTAGCGGTTCTAAGGGGCAGTTCTTC. It is translated as CSASSGSKGQFF. This chain links TRBV20-1 with TRBJ2-1; D may be TRBD2 (6 bases). Trimming left V 3 bases short and J 12 bases short, with 15 bases between. The CDR3 consists of 12 residues. Germline assignment: CDR1 DFQATT and CDR2 SNEGSKA (reference sequence).

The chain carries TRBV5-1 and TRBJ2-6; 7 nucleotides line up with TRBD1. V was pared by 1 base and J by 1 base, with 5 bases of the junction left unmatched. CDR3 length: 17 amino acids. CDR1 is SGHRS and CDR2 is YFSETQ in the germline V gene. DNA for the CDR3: TGCGCCAGCAGCTTGTCCCACAGGGGATCTGGGGCCAACGTCCTGACTTTC. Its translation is CASSLSHRGSGANVLTF. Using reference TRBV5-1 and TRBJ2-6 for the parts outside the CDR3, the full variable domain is KAGVTQTPRYLIKTRGQQVTLSCSPISGHRSVSWYQQTPGQGLQFLFEYFSETQRNKGNFPGRFSGRQFSNSRSEMNVSTLELGDSALYLCASSLSHRGSGANVLTFGAGSRLTVL.

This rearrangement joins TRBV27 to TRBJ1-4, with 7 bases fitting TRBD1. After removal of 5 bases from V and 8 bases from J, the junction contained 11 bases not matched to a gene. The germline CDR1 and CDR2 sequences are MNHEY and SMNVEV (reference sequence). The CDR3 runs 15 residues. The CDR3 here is CASSLYRQGNEKLFF. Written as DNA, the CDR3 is TGTGCCAGCAGTCTATATCGACAGGGTAACGAAAAACTGTTTTTT.

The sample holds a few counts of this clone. The CDR3 spells CASSGSTVNTGELFF. Written as DNA, the CDR3 is TGTGCCAGCAGTGGAAGTACAGTGAACACCGGGGAGCTGTTTTTT. This chain links TRBV2 with TRBJ2-2; no clear D gene. The CDR3 runs 15 residues. From germline, CDR1 is SNHLY and CDR2 FYNNEI. Trimming left V 4 bases short and J 1 base short, with 10 bases between.